Below, 18 T cell receptor beta chains from the same sample are listed, as sequenced in a study of vaccination effects on CD4 cells after COVID-19. Libraries were prepared by immunoSEQ multiplex PCR; TCRdb keeps only in-frame clonotypes and omits some of them. The sample has about 45,000 clones, under 80% seen once. No antigen has been identified for these receptors. Antigen-specific CD4+ T cells were expanded with viral peptide pools in the ViraFEST assay before sequencing. Culturing for approximately 10 days preceded CD4+ T cell isolation. The person was diagnosed with PCR-confirmed SARS-CoV-2 infection between March and December 2020. Sequenced here: CD4+ T cells from PBMCs cultured with a peptide pool, sampled before COVID-19 vaccination. The source is a human donor who had a prior SARS-CoV-2 infection.

The chain is built from TRBV11-3 and TRBJ2-1; TRBD2 matches 7 bases. The trim removed 0 bases at V and 12 bases at J, leaving 11 bases unmatched. The CDR3 totals 15 residues. Germline-derived CDR1 and CDR2 are SGHNT and YENEEA. The CDR3 nucleotides are TGTGCCAGCAGCTTAGACTCGGGAGGCAACGAGGGGCAGTTCTTC. It yields the protein CASSLDSGGNEGQFF.

V and J are TRBV11-2 and TRBJ2-1; 7 nucleotides line up with TRBD1. The CDR3 covers 13 residues. The germline gives CDR1 SGHAT, CDR2 FQNNGV. V shed 5 bases and J 9 bases; nucleotides not matched to a gene: 7. CDR3 sequence: CASSEIPGGEQFF. The CDR3 DNA follows: TGTGCCAGCAGCGAAATTCCAGGGGGTGAGCAGTTCTTC.

The chain links TRBV25-1 to TRBJ1-4, with D possibly matching TRBD1 (6 bases). The CDR3 is made up of 15 amino acids. Germline V gene data show CDR1 as MGHDK and CDR2 as SYGVNS. Trimming stripped 0 bases from V and 5 bases from J, with 10 bases between. The CDR3 loop reads CASSEYRGRNEKLFF. CDR3 nucleotides: TGTGCCAGCAGTGAATACAGGGGCCGCAATGAAAAACTGTTTTTT. Using reference TRBV25-1 and TRBJ1-4 for the parts outside the CDR3, the full variable domain is EADIYQTPRYLVIGTGKKITLECSQTMGHDKMYWYQQDPGMELHLIHYSYGVNSTEKGDLSSESTVSRIRTEHFPLTLESARPSHTSQYLCASSEYRGRNEKLFFGSGTQLSVL.

The V and J genes are TRBV5-1 and TRBJ1-2; possibly TRBD1 for D (5 bases). This CDR3 spans 14 amino acids. The V gene's germline CDR1 is SGHRS and CDR2 YFSETQ. V lost 4 bases to trimming and J lost 3 bases, with 13 bases between them. The CDR3 DNA follows: TGCGCCAGCAGCGACAGCCTCAGCCACTATGGCTACACCTTC. Translated: CASSDSLSHYGYTF.

This clone was seen once. This chain's CDR3 is CASSPRQAHTQYF. For the CDR3, the DNA is TGTGCCAGCAGCCCCAGACAGGCCCATACGCAGTATTTT. The J gene is TRBJ2-3, the V gene TRBV11-1, with D tentatively TRBD1 (6 bases). The V end was cut by 5 bases, the J end by 7 bases, with 13 bases between. This CDR3 is built from 13 residues. Looked up from germline, CDR1 is SGHAT and CDR2 is FQDESV (reference sequence).

This CDR3 reads CASSRPLSPLHF. CDR3 bases: TGTGCCAGCAGCCGACCTTTATCACCCCTCCACTTT. The V call is TRBV12-3 or TRBV12-4, the J call TRBJ1-6; no definite D call. Between the trimmed V and J ends, which lost 6 bases and 10 bases, there was a span of 10 bases. The CDR3 spans 12 residues.

The chain recombines TRBV18 with TRBJ2-5; 7 positions agree with TRBD1. CDR3 length equals 16 residues. With 3 bases clipped from V and 7 bases from J, the junction kept 14 bases outside the gene matches. Germline V gives CDR1 KGHSH, CDR2 LQKENI. CDR3: CASSPPDGTVPRTQYF. DNA for the CDR3: TGTGCCAGCTCACCGCCCGACGGGACAGTCCCCCGGACCCAGTACTTC.

V is TRBV3-1 (or the pseudogene TRBV3-2) and J is TRBJ1-1, with D possibly being TRBD1 (5 bases). V lost 4 bases and J 3 bases, leaving 9 bases between the germline ends. This CDR3 has 13 amino acids. Germline V gene sequence: CDR1 LGHDT, CDR2 YNNKEL (reference sequence). CDR3 residues: CASSLRQYTEAFF. Written as DNA, the CDR3 is TGTGCCAGCAGCCTCCGACAGTACACTGAAGCTTTCTTT.

This chain uses TRBV2 with TRBJ1-5; TRBD1 matches 7 bases. CDR1 and CDR2 from the germline V gene are SNHLY and FYNNEI. CDR3 length equals 16 residues. The V and J ends lost 2 bases and 1 base, in that order; junction bases with no gene match: 5. The CDR3 DNA is TGTGCCAGCAGTGAAATGGGGACAGCCAGCAATCAGCCCCAGCATTTT. Translating gives CASSEMGTASNQPQHF. Variable domain in full (rest from reference TRBV2 and TRBJ1-5): EPEVTQTPSHQVTQMGQEVILRCVPISNHLYFYWYRQILGQKVEFLVSFYNNEISEKSEIFDDQFSVERPDGSNFTLKIRSTKLEDSAMYFCASSEMGTASNQPQHFGDGTRLSIL.

The CDR3 reads CASSLVGTGSYEQYF. DNA of the CDR3: TGTGCCAGCAGCTTAGTCGGGACAGGGTCCTACGAGCAGTACTTC. V is TRBV7-2 and J is TRBJ2-7; 9 bases are shared with TRBD1. The V and J ends lost 1 base and 1 base, in that order; junction bases with no gene match: 2. The CDR3 has 15 amino acids. Germline V gene data show CDR1 as SGHTA and CDR2 as FQGNSA.

This clone was seen repeatedly, ten times or more. One end of the junction is discordant with germline, which a read error may explain. The rearrangement joins TRBV7-7 to TRBJ2-5; 8 nucleotides align to TRBD1. CDR3 length equals 14 residues. Germline V gene sequence: CDR1 SSHAT, CDR2 FNYEAQ (reference sequence). The CDR3 reads CASSQDRAGKTQYF. CDR3 in DNA: TGTGCTAGCAGCCAGGACAGGGCTGGGAAGACCCAGTACTTC.

The chain couples TRBV9 to TRBJ2-1, with D uncertain. Germline CDR1 SGDLS, CDR2 YYNGEE. V was cut by 0 bases and J by 13 bases, with 14 bases left in between. The CDR3 runs 13 residues. The CDR3 region has the DNA TGTGCCAGCAGCGTAGGAGGCTTTAGATCCCAGTTCTTC. This sequence encodes CASSVGGFRSQFF.

The chain links TRBV11-3 to TRBJ2-2; TRBD2 matches at 8 bases. The CDR3 is 13 amino acids. V shed 5 bases, J shed 6 bases, and the junction held 2 bases outside the gene matches. Looked up from germline, CDR1 is SGHNT and CDR2 is YENEEA. The CDR3 here is CASSRGGSGELFF. DNA for the CDR3: TGTGCCAGCAGCCGGGGGGGGTCCGGGGAGCTGTTTTTT.

This clone appeared a few times. The genes are TRBV6-5 and TRBJ2-5; D not resolved. Germline CDR1 is MNHEY and CDR2 is SVGAGI. The CDR3 extends over 13 amino acids. V was shortened by 4 bases and J by 4 bases, with 10 bases between the two germline ends. CDR3 coding DNA: TGTGCCAGCAGTTCACCCCGGAGAGAGACCCAGTACTTC. Translated: CASSSPRRETQYF.

This rearrangement joins TRBV7-2 to TRBJ2-5; possible D gene TRBD2, 5 bases. The CDR3 is made up of 16 amino acids. Looked up from germline, CDR1 is SGHTA and CDR2 is FQGNSA. V was trimmed by 5 bases and J by 8 bases, leaving 24 bases between them. The CDR3 sequence: CASSPRSPELGGTQYF. The CDR3 nucleotides read TGTGCCAGCAGCCCAAGGTCCCCTGAACTAGGAGGCACCCAGTACTTC.

J is TRBJ1-1 and V is TRBV5-1, with 7 bases aligning to TRBD1. J gave up 5 bases and V 5 bases, and 6 bases lay outside the gene matches. CDR3 size: 13 residues. Germline assignment: CDR1 SGHRS and CDR2 YFSETQ. The CDR3 is CASRVTGETEAFF. CDR3 DNA: TGCGCCAGCAGAGTAACAGGGGAGACTGAAGCTTTCTTT.

The CDR3 DNA reads as TGTGCCAGAAGCTTACCGCGACTAGCGGGCTTCCACGAGCAGTACTTC. Protein product: CARSLPRLAGFHEQYF. The V gene is TRBV5-3, the J gene TRBJ2-7, with 10 bases fitting TRBD2. TRBV5-3 is identified as an open reading frame with a role that is uncertain. After removal of 2 bases from V and 5 bases from J, the junction contained 10 bases not matched to a gene. This CDR3 spans 16 amino acids.

The rearrangement links TRBV9 to TRBJ2-3; 7 nucleotides align to TRBD2. The ends lost 3 bases at V and 2 bases at J; junction bases unmatched: 6. The CDR3 consists of 15 residues. Germline CDR1 reads SGDLS; CDR2 reads YYNGEE. The CDR3 DNA reads TGTGCCAGCAGCGCCGGGACTACCTACACAGATACGCAGTATTTT. Its protein product is CASSAGTTYTDTQYF.